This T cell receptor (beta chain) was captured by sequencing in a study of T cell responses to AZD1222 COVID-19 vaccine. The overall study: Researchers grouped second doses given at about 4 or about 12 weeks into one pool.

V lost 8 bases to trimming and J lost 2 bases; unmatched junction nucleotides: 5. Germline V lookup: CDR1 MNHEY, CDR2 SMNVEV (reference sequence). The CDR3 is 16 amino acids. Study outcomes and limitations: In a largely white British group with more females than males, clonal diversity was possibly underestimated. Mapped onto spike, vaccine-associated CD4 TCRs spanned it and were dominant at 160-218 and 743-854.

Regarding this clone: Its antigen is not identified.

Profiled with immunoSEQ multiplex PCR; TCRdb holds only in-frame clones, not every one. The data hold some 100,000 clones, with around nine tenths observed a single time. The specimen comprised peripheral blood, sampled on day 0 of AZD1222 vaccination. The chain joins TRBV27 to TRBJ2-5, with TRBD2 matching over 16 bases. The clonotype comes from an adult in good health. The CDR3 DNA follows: TGTGCCAGCGGGACTAGCGGGGGGGCCAGGCAAGAGACCCAGTACTTC. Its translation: CASGTSGGARQETQYF.